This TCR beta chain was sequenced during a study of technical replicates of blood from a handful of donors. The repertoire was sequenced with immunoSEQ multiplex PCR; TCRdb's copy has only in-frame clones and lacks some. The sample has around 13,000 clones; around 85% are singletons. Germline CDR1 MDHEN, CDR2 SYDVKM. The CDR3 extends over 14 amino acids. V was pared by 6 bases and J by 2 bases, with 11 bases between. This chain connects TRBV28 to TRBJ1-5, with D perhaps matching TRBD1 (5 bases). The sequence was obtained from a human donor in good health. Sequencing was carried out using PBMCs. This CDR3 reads CASSSGSRNQPQHF. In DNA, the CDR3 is TGTGCCAGCAGCTCAGGGTCCCGCAATCAGCCCCAGCATTTT.